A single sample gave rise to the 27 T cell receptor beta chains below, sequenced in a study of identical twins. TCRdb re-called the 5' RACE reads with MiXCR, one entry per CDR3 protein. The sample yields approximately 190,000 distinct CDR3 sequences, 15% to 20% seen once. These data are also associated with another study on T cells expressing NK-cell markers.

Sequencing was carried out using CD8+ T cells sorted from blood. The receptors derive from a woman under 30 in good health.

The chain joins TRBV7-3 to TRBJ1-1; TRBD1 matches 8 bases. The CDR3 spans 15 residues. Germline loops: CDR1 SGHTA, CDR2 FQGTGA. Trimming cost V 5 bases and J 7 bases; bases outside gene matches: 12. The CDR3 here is CASSLGQGWDNEAFF. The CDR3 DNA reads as TGTGCCAGCAGCCTCGGACAGGGATGGGATAATGAAGCTTTCTTT.

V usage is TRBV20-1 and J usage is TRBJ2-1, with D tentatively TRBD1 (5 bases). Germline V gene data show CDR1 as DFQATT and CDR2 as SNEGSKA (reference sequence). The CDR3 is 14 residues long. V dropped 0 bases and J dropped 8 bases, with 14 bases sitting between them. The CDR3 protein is CSARDPDNNDEQFF. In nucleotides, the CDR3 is TGCAGTGCTAGAGACCCGGACAATAATGATGAGCAGTTCTTC.

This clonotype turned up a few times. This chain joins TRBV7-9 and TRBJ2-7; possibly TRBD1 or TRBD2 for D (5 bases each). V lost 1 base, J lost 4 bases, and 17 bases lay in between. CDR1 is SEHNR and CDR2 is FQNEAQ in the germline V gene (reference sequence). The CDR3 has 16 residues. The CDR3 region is CASSLESGLAGYEQYF. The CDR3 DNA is TGTGCCAGCAGCTTAGAATCGGGGCTAGCCGGGTACGAGCAGTACTTC.

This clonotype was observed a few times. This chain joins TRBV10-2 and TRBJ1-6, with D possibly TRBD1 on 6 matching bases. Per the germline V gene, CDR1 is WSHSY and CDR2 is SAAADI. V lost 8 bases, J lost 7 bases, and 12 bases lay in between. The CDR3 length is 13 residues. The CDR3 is CASWGAINSPLHF. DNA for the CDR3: TGCGCCAGCTGGGGGGCGATCAATTCACCCCTCCACTTT.

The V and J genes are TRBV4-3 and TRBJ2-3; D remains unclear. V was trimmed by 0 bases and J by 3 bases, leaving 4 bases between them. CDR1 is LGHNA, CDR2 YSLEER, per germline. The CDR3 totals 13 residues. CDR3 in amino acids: CASSQDSTDTQYF. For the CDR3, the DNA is TGCGCCAGCAGCCAAGATTCGACAGATACGCAGTATTTT.

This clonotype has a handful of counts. In DNA, the CDR3 is TGTGCCAGCAGTTTTCTTGCTAGCGGGAGCGAGCAGTACTTC. Encoded protein: CASSFLASGSEQYF. The genes are TRBV28 and TRBJ2-7; the match to TRBD2 covers 10 bases. Germline V gene lookup returns CDR1 MDHEN and CDR2 SYDVKM. The CDR3 has 14 residues. After removal of 3 bases from V and 6 bases from J, the junction contained 5 bases not matched to a gene.

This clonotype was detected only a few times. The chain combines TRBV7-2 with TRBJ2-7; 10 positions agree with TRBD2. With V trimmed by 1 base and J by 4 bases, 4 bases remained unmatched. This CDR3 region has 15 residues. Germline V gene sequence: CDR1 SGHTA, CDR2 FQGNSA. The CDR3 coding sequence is TGTGCCAGCAGCTTAGTGCTAGCGGGAGTATACGAGCAGTACTTC. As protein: CASSLVLAGVYEQYF. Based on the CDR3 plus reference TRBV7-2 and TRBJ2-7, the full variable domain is GAGVSQSPSNKVTEKGKDVELRCDPISGHTALYWYRQSLGQGLEFLIYFQGNSAPDKSGLPSDRFSAERTGGSVSTLTIQRTQQEDSAVYLCASSLVLAGVYEQYFGPGTRLTVT.

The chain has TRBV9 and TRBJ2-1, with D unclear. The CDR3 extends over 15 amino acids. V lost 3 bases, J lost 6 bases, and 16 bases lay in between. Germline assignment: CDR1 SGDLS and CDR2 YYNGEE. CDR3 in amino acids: CASSAPLGLSNEQFF. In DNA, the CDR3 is TGTGCCAGCAGCGCCCCCCTGGGCCTTAGCAATGAGCAGTTCTTC.

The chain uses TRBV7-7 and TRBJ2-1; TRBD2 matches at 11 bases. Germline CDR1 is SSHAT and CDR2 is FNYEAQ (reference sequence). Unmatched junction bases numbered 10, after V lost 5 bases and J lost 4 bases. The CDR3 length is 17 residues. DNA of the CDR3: TGTGCCAGCAGCCATTCTAGCGGGAGGTCCTCTTACAATGAGCAGTTCTTC. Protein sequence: CASSHSSGRSSYNEQFF.

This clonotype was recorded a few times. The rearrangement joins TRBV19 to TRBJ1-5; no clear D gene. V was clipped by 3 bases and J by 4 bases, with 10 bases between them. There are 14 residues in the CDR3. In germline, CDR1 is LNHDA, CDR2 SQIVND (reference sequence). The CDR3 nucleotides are TGTGCCAGTAGTATCGCGGGGTTAAATCAGCCCCAGCATTTT. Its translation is CASSIAGLNQPQHF.

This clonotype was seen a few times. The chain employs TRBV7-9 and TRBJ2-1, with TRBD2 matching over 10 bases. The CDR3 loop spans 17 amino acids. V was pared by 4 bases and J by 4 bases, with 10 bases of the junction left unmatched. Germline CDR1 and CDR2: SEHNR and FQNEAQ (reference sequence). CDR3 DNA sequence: TGTGCCAGCAGCTCACCACGGACTAGCGGCAATTACAATGAGCAGTTCTTC. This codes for CASSSPRTSGNYNEQFF.

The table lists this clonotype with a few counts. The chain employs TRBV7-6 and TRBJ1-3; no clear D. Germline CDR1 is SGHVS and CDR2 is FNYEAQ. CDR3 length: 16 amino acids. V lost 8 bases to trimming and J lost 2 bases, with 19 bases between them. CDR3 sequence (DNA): TGTGCCAGCTCACCCACAGTTGGGCTTGCTGGAAACACCATATATTTT. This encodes CASSPTVGLAGNTIYF.

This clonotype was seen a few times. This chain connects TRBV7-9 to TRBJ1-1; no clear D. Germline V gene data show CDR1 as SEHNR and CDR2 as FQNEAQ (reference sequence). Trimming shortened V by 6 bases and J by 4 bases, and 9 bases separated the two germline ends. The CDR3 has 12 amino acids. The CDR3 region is CASSRVGTEAFF. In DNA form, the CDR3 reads TGTGCCAGCAGTCGAGTTGGCACTGAAGCTTTCTTT.

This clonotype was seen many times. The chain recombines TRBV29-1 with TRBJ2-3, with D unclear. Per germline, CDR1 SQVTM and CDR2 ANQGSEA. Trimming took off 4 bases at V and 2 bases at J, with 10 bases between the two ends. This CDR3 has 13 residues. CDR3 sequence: CSVVLRNTDTQYF. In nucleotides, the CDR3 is TGCAGCGTTGTACTTCGAAACACAGATACGCAGTATTTT.

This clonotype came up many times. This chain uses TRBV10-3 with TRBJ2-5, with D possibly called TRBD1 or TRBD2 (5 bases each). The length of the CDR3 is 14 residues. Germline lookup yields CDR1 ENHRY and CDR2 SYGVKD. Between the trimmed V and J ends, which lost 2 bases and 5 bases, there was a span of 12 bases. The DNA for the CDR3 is TGTGCCATCAGTGAGAAGTGGGGGTCGGAGACCCAGTACTTC. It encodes CAISEKWGSETQYF.

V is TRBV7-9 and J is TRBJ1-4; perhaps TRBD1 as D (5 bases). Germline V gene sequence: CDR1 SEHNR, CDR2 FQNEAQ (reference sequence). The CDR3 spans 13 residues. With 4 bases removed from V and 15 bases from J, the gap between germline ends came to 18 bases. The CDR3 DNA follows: TGTGCCAGCAGCTCCGGGACGCTGGAAGTATTGTTTTTT. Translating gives CASSSGTLEVLFF.

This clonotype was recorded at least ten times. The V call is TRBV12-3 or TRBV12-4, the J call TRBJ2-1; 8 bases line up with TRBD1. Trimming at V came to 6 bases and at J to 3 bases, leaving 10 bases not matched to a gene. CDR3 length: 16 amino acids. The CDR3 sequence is CASRQTGDLFYNEQFF. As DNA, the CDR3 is TGTGCCAGCAGGCAGACAGGGGACCTCTTCTACAATGAGCAGTTCTTC.

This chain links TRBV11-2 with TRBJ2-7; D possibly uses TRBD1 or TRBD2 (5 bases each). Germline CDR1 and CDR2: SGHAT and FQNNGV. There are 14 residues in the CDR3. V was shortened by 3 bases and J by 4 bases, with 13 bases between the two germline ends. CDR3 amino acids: CASSLGTVGYEQYF. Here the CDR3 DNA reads TGTGCCAGCAGCTTGGGGACGGTAGGGTACGAGCAGTACTTC. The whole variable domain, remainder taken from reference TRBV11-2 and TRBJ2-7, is EAGVAQSPRYKIIEKRQSVAFWCNPISGHATLYWYQQILGQGPKLLIQFQNNGVVDDSQLPKDRFSAERLKGVDSTLKIQPAKLEDSAVYLCASSLGTVGYEQYFGPGTRLTVT.

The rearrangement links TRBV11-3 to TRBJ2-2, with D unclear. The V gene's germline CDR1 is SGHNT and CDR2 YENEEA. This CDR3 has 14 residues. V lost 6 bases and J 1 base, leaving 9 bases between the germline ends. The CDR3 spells CASSAPVNTGELFF. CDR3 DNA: TGTGCCAGCAGTGCCCCCGTGAACACCGGGGAGCTGTTTTTT.

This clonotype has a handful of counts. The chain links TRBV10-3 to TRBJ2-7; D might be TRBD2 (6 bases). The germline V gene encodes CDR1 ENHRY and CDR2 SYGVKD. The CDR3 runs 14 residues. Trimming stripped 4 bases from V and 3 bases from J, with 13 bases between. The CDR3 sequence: CAISASEGRYEQYF. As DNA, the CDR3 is TGTGCCATCAGTGCATCGGAGGGCCGCTACGAGCAGTACTTC.

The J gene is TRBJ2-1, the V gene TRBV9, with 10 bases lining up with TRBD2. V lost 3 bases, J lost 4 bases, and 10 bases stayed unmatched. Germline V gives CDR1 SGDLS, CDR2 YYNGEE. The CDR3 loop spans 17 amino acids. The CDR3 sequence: CASSEGGLAGGYNEQFF. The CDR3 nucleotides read TGTGCCAGCAGCGAGGGGGGATTAGCGGGGGGTTACAATGAGCAGTTCTTC.

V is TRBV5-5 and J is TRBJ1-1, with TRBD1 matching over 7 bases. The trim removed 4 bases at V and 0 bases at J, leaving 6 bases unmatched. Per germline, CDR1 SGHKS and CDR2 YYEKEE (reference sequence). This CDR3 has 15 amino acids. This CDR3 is CASSPAGGMNTEAFF. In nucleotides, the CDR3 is TGTGCCAGCAGCCCCGCAGGGGGAATGAACACTGAAGCTTTCTTT. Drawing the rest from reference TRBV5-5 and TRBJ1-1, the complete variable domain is DAGVTQSPTHLIKTRGQQVTLRCSPISGHKSVSWYQQVLGQGPQFIFQYYEKEERGRGNFPDRFSARQFPNYSSELNVNALLLGDSALYLCASSPAGGMNTEAFFGQGTRLTVV.

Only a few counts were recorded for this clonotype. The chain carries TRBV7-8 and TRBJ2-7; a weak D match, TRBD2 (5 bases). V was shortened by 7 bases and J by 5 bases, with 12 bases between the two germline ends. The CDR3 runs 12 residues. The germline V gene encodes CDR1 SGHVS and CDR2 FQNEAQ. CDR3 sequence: CASNIGVHEQYF. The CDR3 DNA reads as TGTGCCAGCAACATCGGGGTCCACGAGCAGTACTTC.

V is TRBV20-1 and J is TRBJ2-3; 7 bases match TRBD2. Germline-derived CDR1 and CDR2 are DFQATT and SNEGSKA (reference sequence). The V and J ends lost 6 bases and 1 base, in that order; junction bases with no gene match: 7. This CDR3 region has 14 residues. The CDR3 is CSAHLAGRTDTQYF. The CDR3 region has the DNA TGCAGTGCCCACTTAGCGGGCCGCACAGATACGCAGTATTTT.

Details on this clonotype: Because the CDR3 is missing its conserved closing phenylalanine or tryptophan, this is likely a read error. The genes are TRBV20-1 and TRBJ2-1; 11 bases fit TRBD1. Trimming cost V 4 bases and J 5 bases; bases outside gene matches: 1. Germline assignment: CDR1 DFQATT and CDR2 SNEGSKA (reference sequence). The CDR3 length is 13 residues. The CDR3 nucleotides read TGCAGTGCTACGGGACAGGGGGACAATGAGCAGTTCTAC. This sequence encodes CSATGQGDNEQFY.

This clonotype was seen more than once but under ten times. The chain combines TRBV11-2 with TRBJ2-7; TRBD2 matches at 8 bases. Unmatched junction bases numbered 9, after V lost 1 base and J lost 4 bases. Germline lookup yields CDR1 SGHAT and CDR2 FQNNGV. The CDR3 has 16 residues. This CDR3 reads CASSLAAGGSFYEQYF. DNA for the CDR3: TGTGCCAGCAGCTTAGCGGCGGGGGGCTCGTTTTACGAGCAGTACTTC. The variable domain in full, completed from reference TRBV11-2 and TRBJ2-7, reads EAGVAQSPRYKIIEKRQSVAFWCNPISGHATLYWYQQILGQGPKLLIQFQNNGVVDDSQLPKDRFSAERLKGVDSTLKIQPAKLEDSAVYLCASSLAAGGSFYEQYFGPGTRLTVT.

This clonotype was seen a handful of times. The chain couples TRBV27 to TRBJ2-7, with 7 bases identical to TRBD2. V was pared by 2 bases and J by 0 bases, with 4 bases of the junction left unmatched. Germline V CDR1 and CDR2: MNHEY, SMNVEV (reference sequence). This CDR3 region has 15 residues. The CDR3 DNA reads TGTGCCAGCAGTTTAACTAGCGCCAGCTCCTACGAGCAGTACTTC. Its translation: CASSLTSASSYEQYF.